This is a list of T cell receptor beta chains from one sample in a study of metastatic and nonmetastatic thyroid tumors. TCRdb re-called the PCR reads with MiXCR. The sample has about 92,000 clones, about 15% seen once. Sequencing was carried out using blood. The receptors come from a female donor with papillary thyroid cancer or a benign thyroid nodule (not recorded which). Some clones in this sample may be carry-over from other donors' samples. Both conserved end residues are part of each CDR3. D genes are given only for firm matches. Not every row has a clone size; where given, it reads once, few, many or a size class.

>TRBV5-1|.|many|15|TRBJ2-4
CASSWGPDDKNIQYF
TGCGCCAGCAGTTGGGGACCCGATGACAAAAACATTCAGTACTTC
>TRBV12-3/TRBV12-4|.|many|15|TRBJ2-5
CASSLRGATGQTQYF
TGTGCCAGCAGTCTCAGGGGGGCAACCGGGCAGACCCAGTACTTC
>TRBV28|TRBD1|many|18|TRBJ1-2
CASSRWGTLRQGNYGYTF
TGTGCCAGCAGCCGTTGGGGGACCCTTCGACAGGGTAACTATGGCTACACCTTC
>TRBV6-1|.|few|15|TRBJ1-2
CASSESGPPIGGYTF
TGTGCCAGCAGTGAATCGGGGCCCCCTATAGGTGGCTACACCTTC
>TRBV4-1|.|many|18|TRBJ1-3
CASSQDRGTLGSGNTIYF
TGCGCCAGCAGCCAAGATAGGGGGACTCTTGGCTCTGGAAACACCATATATTTT
>TRBV19|TRBD1|few|14|TRBJ2-7
CASRTAQGAYEQYF
TGTGCCAGTAGAACCGCACAGGGGGCCTACGAGCAGTACTTC
>TRBV10-3|.|many|14|TRBJ2-7
CAISESGQAYEQYF
TGTGCCATCAGTGAATCGGGGCAGGCCTACGAGCAGTACTTC
>TRBV6-2/TRBV6-3|TRBD1|many|13|TRBJ2-7
CATRGQGAYEQYF
TGTGCCACCCGAGGACAGGGAGCCTACGAGCAGTACTTC
>TRBV6-2/TRBV6-3|.|many|13|TRBJ1-1
CASRRTVGTEAFF
TGTGCCAGCAGACGGACGGTCGGGACTGAAGCTTTCTTT
>TRBV2|.|many|14|TRBJ1-3
CASRGGSSGNTIYF
TGTGCCAGCAGGGGGGGGTCGTCTGGAAACACCATATATTTT
>TRBV6-1|.|many|14|TRBJ2-5
CASSESLAQETQYF
TGTGCCAGCAGTGAATCACTGGCACAAGAGACCCAGTACTTC
>TRBV15|.|once|17|TRBJ2-1
CATSRVAPRSSYNEQFF
TGTGCCACAAGCAGAGTCGCCCCCCGGAGCTCCTACAATGAGCAGTTCTTC
>TRBV27|TRBD1|.|18|TRBJ2-6
CASSYHRGWGSGNNVLTF
TGTGCCAGCAGTTATCACAGGGGATGGGGCTCTGGGAACAACGTCCTGACTTTC
>TRBV5-1|TRBD1|many|15|TRBJ2-2
CASSLDLTGAGELFF
TGCGCCAGCAGCTTGGACTTGACAGGGGCCGGGGAGCTGTTTTTT
>TRBV6-1|.|few|12|TRBJ1-6
CASSEYNSPLHF
TGTGCCAGCAGTGAATATAATTCACCCCTCCACTTT
>TRBV20-1|TRBD1|many|14|TRBJ1-5
CSVPGQVSNQPQHF
TGCAGTGTACCAGGACAGGTTAGCAATCAGCCCCAGCATTTT
>TRBV6-5|.|many|15|TRBJ1-1
CASSYSGVGSTEAFF
TGTGCCAGCAGTTACTCGGGGGTAGGTAGCACTGAAGCTTTCTTT
>TRBV19|.|many|16|TRBJ1-5
CASNHKLVSSNQPQHF
TGTGCCAGTAACCATAAGCTGGTCTCGAGCAATCAGCCCCAGCATTTT
>TRBV14|.|many|15|TRBJ2-1
CASSQGGQSYNEQFF
TGTGCCAGCAGCCAGGGTGGACAGTCCTACAATGAGCAGTTCTTC
>TRBV9|TRBD1|many|14|TRBJ1-2
CASSVAQGGYGYTF
TGTGCCAGCAGCGTAGCCCAGGGGGGCTATGGCTACACCTTC
>TRBV3-1|.|few|12|TRBJ1-4
CASSQGREKLFF
TGTGCCAGCAGCCAGGGCCGGGAAAAACTGTTTTTT
>TRBV18|TRBD1|.|15|TRBJ1-6
CASSRTGTGYSPLHF
TGTGCCAGCTCACGAACCGGGACAGGGTATTCACCCCTCCACTTT
>TRBV19|.|many|15|TRBJ1-5
CASRDQQVSNQPQHF
TGTGCCAGTAGGGATCAACAGGTTAGCAATCAGCCCCAGCATTTT
>TRBV24-1|TRBD1|many|17|TRBJ2-1
CATSDLAGTGVENEQFF
TGTGCCACCAGTGATTTGGCTGGGACAGGGGTCGAGAATGAGCAGTTCTTC
>TRBV27|TRBD1|.|19|TRBJ2-2
CASSWGNPGTASNTGELFF
TGTGCCAGCAGTTGGGGAAACCCCGGGACAGCCTCGAACACCGGTGAGCTCTTTTTT
>TRBV12-3/TRBV12-4|.|many|17|TRBJ2-1
CASSLGLDRALHNEQFF
TGTGCCAGCAGCTTGGGGTTAGATAGGGCTCTACACAATGAGCAGTTCTTC
>TRBV6-1|TRBD1|many|16|TRBJ2-1
CASRLLRGQGDNEQFF
TGTGCCAGCAGGCTCCTCAGGGGACAGGGGGATAATGAGCAGTTCTTC
>TRBV7-9|TRBD1|many|14|TRBJ1-4
CASSRDRGNEKLFF
TGTGCCAGCAGCCGGGACAGGGGCAATGAAAAACTGTTTTTT
>TRBV29-1|TRBD1|many|14|TRBJ2-2
CSVADRENTGELFF
TGCAGCGTAGCCGACAGGGAAAACACCGGGGAGCTGTTTTTT
>TRBV7-7|.|.|14|TRBJ2-3
CASSLDGPFDTQYF
TGTGCTAGCAGCTTGGACGGGCCGTTTGATACGCAGTATTTT
>TRBV7-6|.|.|16|TRBJ2-5
CASSLAVRGLEGTQYF
TGTGCCAGCAGCTTGGCAGTCAGGGGATTAGAAGGGACCCAGTACTTC
>TRBV2|.|many|10|TRBJ1-4
CASLGEKLFF
TGTGCCAGCTTAGGTGAAAAACTGTTTTTT
>TRBV24-1|TRBD2|many|15|TRBJ2-1
CATSDLQGGRDEQFF
TGTGCCACCAGTGATTTGCAGGGAGGGAGGGATGAGCAGTTCTTC
>TRBV6-4|.|few|14|TRBJ1-2
CASKCFEGYLVYTF
TGTGCCAGCAAATGTTTCGAGGGGTATCTCGTCTACACCTTC
>TRBV7-2|.|many|15|TRBJ2-3
CASSLDRVGTDTQYF
TGTGCCAGCAGCTTAGACAGGGTGGGGACAGATACGCAGTATTTT
>TRBV19|.|.|16|TRBJ2-3
CASSIRWALSTDTQYF
TGTGCCAGTAGTATACGGTGGGCGCTAAGCACGGATACGCAGTATTTT
>TRBV20-1|.|many|15|TRBJ2-7
CSAPEAGGSSYEQYF
TGCAGTGCCCCGGAGGCGGGTGGGAGCTCCTACGAGCAGTACTTC
>TRBV13|TRBD2|many|18|TRBJ2-2
CASTHAPLAGAGTGELFF
TGTGCCAGCACCCACGCCCCACTAGCGGGGGCTGGCACCGGGGAGCTGTTTTTT
>TRBV10-3|.|many|14|TRBJ1-3
CAIREQGTGNTIYF
TGTGCCATCAGAGAACAGGGAACTGGAAACACCATATATTTT
>TRBV29-1|TRBD1|.|18|TRBJ2-1
CSVEGAGGRSSSYNEQFF
TGCAGCGTTGAAGGAGCAGGGGGCAGGTCGAGCTCCTACAATGAGCAGTTCTTC
>TRBV28|.|.|15|TRBJ1-4
CVNSLSKAGNEKLFF
TGTGTCAACAGTTTATCCAAAGCAGGAAATGAAAAACTGTTTTTT
>TRBV30|.|few|15|TRBJ1-1
CAWSAGGAKYTEAFF
TGTGCCTGGTCAGCGGGTGGCGCGAAGTACACTGAAGCTTTCTTT
>TRBV4-1|.|many|14|TRBJ2-7
CASSPWDRRYEQYF
TGCGCCAGCAGCCCCTGGGACCGGAGGTACGAGCAGTACTTC
>TRBV12-3/TRBV12-4|TRBD1|many|14|TRBJ1-1
CASSLRGPGTEAFF
TGTGCCAGCAGTTTGAGGGGGCCCGGCACTGAAGCTTTCTTT
>TRBV19|.|few|15|TRBJ1-2
CASSSSGTPLLGYTF
TGTGCCAGTAGTTCGTCCGGTACCCCGCTTTTGGGCTACACCTTC
>TRBV7-9|.|many|12|TRBJ2-7
CASSGGPYEQYF
TGTGCCAGCAGTGGAGGACCCTACGAGCAGTACTTC
>TRBV11-3|TRBD2|many|13|TRBJ2-7
CASSLQRGYEQYF
TGTGCCAGCAGCTTACAGCGGGGTTACGAGCAGTACTTC